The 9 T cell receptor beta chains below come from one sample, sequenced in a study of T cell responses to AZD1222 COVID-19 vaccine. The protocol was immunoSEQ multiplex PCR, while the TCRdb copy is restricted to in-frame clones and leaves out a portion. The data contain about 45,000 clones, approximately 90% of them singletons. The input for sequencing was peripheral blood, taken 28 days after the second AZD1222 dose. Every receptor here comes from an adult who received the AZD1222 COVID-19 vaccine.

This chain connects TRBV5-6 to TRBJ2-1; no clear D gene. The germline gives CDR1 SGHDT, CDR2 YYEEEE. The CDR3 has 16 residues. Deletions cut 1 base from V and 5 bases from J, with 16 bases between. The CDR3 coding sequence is TGTGCCAGCAGCTTGATGTCAGCCACTGGGAACAATGAGCAGTTCTTC. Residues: CASSLMSATGNNEQFF.

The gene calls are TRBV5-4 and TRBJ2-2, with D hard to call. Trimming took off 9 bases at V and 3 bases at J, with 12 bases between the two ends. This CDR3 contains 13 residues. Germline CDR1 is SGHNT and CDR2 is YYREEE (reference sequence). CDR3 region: CANRAPDTGELFF. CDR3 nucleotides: TGTGCCAACCGGGCCCCGGACACCGGGGAGCTGTTTTTT.

The CDR3 loop reads CSVHKPRGYTF. CDR3 nucleotides: TGCAGTGTACACAAACCCCGGGGCTACACCTTC. The chain is built from TRBV20-1 and TRBJ1-2; D remains ambiguous. The CDR3 has 11 residues. The V end was cut by 7 bases, the J end by 8 bases, with 14 bases between. Looked up from germline, CDR1 is DFQATT and CDR2 is SNEGSKA (reference sequence).

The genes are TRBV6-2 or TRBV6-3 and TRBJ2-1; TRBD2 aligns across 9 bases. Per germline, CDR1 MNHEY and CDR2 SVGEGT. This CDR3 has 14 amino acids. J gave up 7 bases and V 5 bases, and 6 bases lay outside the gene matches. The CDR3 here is CASSLIAGANEQFF. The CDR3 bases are TGTGCCAGCAGTCTCATAGCGGGGGCTAATGAGCAGTTCTTC.

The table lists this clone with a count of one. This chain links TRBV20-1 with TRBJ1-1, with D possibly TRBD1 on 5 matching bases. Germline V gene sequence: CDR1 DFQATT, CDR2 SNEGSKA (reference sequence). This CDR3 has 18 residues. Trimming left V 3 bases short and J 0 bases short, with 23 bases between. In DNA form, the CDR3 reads TGCAGTGCTAGTCGGGACTTTAGCTGGGACGGCCTGAACACTGAAGCTTTCTTT. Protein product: CSASRDFSWDGLNTEAFF.

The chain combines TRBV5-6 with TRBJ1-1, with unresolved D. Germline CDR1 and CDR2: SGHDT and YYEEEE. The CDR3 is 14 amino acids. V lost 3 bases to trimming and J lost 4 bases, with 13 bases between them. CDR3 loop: CASSWYHSSTEAFF. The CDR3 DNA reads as TGTGCCAGCAGCTGGTACCACTCGAGCACTGAAGCTTTCTTT. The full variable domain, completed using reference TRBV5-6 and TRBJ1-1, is DAGVTQSPTHLIKTRGQQVTLRCSPKSGHDTVSWYQQALGQGPQFIFQYYEEEERQRGNFPDRFSGHQFPNYSSELNVNALLLGDSALYLCASSWYHSSTEAFFGQGTRLTVV.

The CDR3, as DNA: TGTGCCAGCAGCCTTGCTTCGGGGGCAGGGAATGAGCAGTTCTTC. It codes for CASSLASGAGNEQFF. The chain couples TRBV3-1 (or the pseudogene TRBV3-2) to TRBJ2-1; D is tentatively TRBD1 or TRBD2 (6 bases each). Germline V gene data show CDR1 as LGHDT and CDR2 as YNNKEL (reference sequence). CDR3 length equals 15 residues. The ends were cut back, 4 bases at V and 7 bases at J, with 17 bases in the middle.

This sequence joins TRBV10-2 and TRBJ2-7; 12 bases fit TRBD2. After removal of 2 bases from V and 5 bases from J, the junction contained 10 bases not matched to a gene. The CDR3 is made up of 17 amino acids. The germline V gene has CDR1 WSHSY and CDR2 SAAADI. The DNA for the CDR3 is TGCGCCAGCAGTGAGGGACTAGCGGGACCCCCTACGAACGAGCAGTACTTC. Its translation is CASSEGLAGPPTNEQYF.

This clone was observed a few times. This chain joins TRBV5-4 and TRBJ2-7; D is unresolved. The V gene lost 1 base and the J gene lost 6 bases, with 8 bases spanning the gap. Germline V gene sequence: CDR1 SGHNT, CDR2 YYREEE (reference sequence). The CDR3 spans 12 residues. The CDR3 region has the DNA TGTGCCAGCAGCTTGATGAGCACCGAGCAGTACTTC. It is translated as CASSLMSTEQYF.